These 24 T cell receptor beta chains were sequenced from one sample in a study of cytomegalovirus exposure and HLA in healthy donors. Amplification used 60 Vbeta primers and 13 Jbeta primers. Sequencing was performed with immunoSEQ multiplex PCR; in TCRdb, only in-frame clones are kept and a portion is missing. This sample yields 150,000 to 170,000 clones, of which 65% to 75% are seen a single time; 2.8% belongs to the top ten. Material: PBMCs. The receptors here all came from a man younger than 30 in good health and CMV-seronegative.

The rearrangement joins TRBV7-9 to TRBJ1-2, with 8 bases identical to TRBD1. Germline CDR1 is SEHNR and CDR2 is FQNEAQ (reference sequence). The CDR3 totals 14 residues. Unmatched junction bases numbered 1, after V lost 2 bases and J lost 2 bases. The CDR3 region has the DNA TGTGCCAGCAGCTTATACAGGGGGAACTATGGCTACACCTTC. This gives the protein CASSLYRGNYGYTF.

A note on this clone: Germline and junction disagree at one end, which may indicate a read error. The V call is TRBV9, the J call TRBJ2-6; possibly TRBD2 for D (6 bases). The CDR3 is 17 amino acids. Per the germline V gene, CDR1 is SGDLS and CDR2 is YYNGEE. For the CDR3, the DNA is TGTGCCAGCAGCCCGACCGGGGGTTGGTCTGGGGCCAACGGCCTGACTTTC. Residues: CASSPTGGWSGANGLTF.

V is TRBV16 and J is TRBJ1-2; 7 nucleotides agree with TRBD1. Unmatched junction bases numbered 1, after V lost 0 bases and J lost 6 bases. This CDR3 has 13 amino acids. The germline V gene encodes CDR1 KGHSY and CDR2 FQNENV. For the CDR3, the DNA is TGTGCCAGCAGCCAATCCCAGGGGGATGGCTACACCTTC. This gives the protein CASSQSQGDGYTF.

The chain combines TRBV11-2 with TRBJ2-3; no clear D. Germline V gene sequence: CDR1 SGHAT, CDR2 FQNNGV. With 5 bases removed from V and 3 bases from J, the gap between germline ends came to 15 bases. This CDR3 is built from 15 residues. The CDR3 coding sequence is TGTGCCAGCAGCCCCCGCCAGGTCGCAACAGATACGCAGTATTTT. It yields the protein CASSPRQVATDTQYF.

The J gene is TRBJ2-3, the V gene TRBV14; D uncertain. Per the germline V gene, CDR1 is SGHDN and CDR2 is FVKESK. This CDR3 contains 13 residues. V lost 0 bases and J lost 5, with 6 bases in between. The DNA for the CDR3 is TGTGCCAGCAGCCAAGATCTCTTAGATACGCAGTATTTT. It specifies CASSQDLLDTQYF.

The V gene is TRBV10-3, the J gene TRBJ2-3; 8 bases line up with TRBD1. Trimming removed 7 bases from V and 1 base from J; junction bases left unmatched: 7. The CDR3 runs to 15 residues. Germline values: CDR1 ENHRY, CDR2 SYGVKD. The CDR3: CAITRDRLRTDTQYF. The CDR3 DNA reads as TGTGCCATCACTCGGGACAGGTTGCGCACAGATACGCAGTATTTT.

The V gene is TRBV5-6, the J gene TRBJ1-5, with D perhaps matching TRBD1 (5 bases). CDR1 is SGHDT and CDR2 is YYEEEE in the germline V gene. The CDR3 is 13 residues long. The V end was cut by 4 bases, the J end by 7 bases, with 12 bases between. CDR3 amino acids: CASSGRGNQPQHF. CDR3 coding DNA: TGTGCCAGCAGCGGTCGGGGGAACCAGCCCCAGCATTTT.

The CDR3 spells CASSQEGENGYTF. DNA for the CDR3: TGTGCCAGCTCCCAGGAGGGCGAAAATGGCTACACCTTC. The J gene is TRBJ1-2, the V gene TRBV7-9, with D unclear. CDR1 and CDR2 from the germline V gene are SEHNR and FQNEAQ (reference sequence). This CDR3 is built from 13 residues. Trimming cost V 8 bases and J 6 bases, with 16 bases left between them. Supplemented by reference TRBV7-9 and TRBJ1-2, the full variable domain reads DTGVSQNPRHKITKRGQNVTFRCDPISEHNRLYWYRQTLGQGPEFLTYFQNEAQLEKSRLLSDRFSAERPKGSFSTLEIQRTEQGDSAMYLCASSQEGENGYTFGSGTRLTVV.

This chain links TRBV15 with TRBJ2-1; 9 positions match TRBD1. The ends lost 4 bases at V and 5 bases at J; junction bases unmatched: 3. CDR3 length: 14 amino acids. The germline gives CDR1 LNHNV, CDR2 YYDKDF (reference sequence). The CDR3 DNA follows: TGTGCCACCAGCATCGACAGGGGGAACAATGAGCAGTTCTTC. Translated: CATSIDRGNNEQFF.

This clone has a handful of counts. This chain joins TRBV7-9 and TRBJ2-2; D is unresolved. This CDR3 has 13 residues. Trimming took off 3 bases at V and 0 bases at J, with 2 bases between the two ends. Germline V CDR1 and CDR2: SEHNR, FQNEAQ (reference sequence). As DNA, the CDR3 is TGTGCCAGCAGCTTTACGAACACCGGGGAGCTGTTTTTT. As protein: CASSFTNTGELFF. Full variable domain (rest looked up from reference TRBV7-9 and TRBJ2-2): DTGVSQNPRHKITKRGQNVTFRCDPISEHNRLYWYRQTLGQGPEFLTYFQNEAQLEKSRLLSDRFSAERPKGSFSTLEIQRTEQGDSAMYLCASSFTNTGELFFGEGSRLTVL.

The chain has TRBV7-9 and TRBJ2-7, with 9 bases that match TRBD1. CDR3 length equals 14 residues. V dropped 5 bases and J dropped 2; count of bases not matched to a gene: 4. Germline assignment: CDR1 SEHNR and CDR2 FQNEAQ (reference sequence). This CDR3 reads CASSERQGAYEQYV. The CDR3 DNA reads TGTGCCAGCAGCGAGCGACAGGGGGCCTACGAGCAGTACGTC.

V usage is TRBV7-3 and J usage is TRBJ2-6; D possibly corresponds to TRBD1 (6 bases). The CDR3 consists of 18 residues. Trimming took 8 bases from V and 4 from J, leaving 24 bases between them. Germline CDR1 reads SGHTA; CDR2 reads FQGTGA. CDR3 region: CASAKSGTRSDGANVLTF. CDR3 DNA sequence: TGTGCCAGCGCGAAATCAGGGACAAGATCGGACGGGGCCAACGTCCTGACTTTC.

V gene TRBV6-1 combines with J gene TRBJ1-5, with 10 bases that match TRBD1. This CDR3 contains 15 residues. The trim removed 8 bases at V and 4 bases at J, leaving 8 bases unmatched. Germline values: CDR1 MNHNS, CDR2 SASEGT. The CDR3 DNA is TGTGCCAGCCATCCTCGGGACAGGGGAAATCAGCCCCAGCATTTT. It specifies CASHPRDRGNQPQHF.

The chain uses TRBV5-6 and TRBJ1-1; D remains unclear. The length of the CDR3 is 11 residues. The V gene lost 4 bases and the J gene lost 5 bases, with 6 bases spanning the gap. Germline V gene lookup returns CDR1 SGHDT and CDR2 YYEEEE. For the CDR3, the DNA is TGTGCCAGCAGCCGGGAAACTGAAGCTTTCTTT. Translation gives CASSRETEAFF.

This clone turned up a few times. The gene calls are TRBV5-4 and TRBJ2-3, with 7 nucleotides matching TRBD1. With V trimmed by 5 bases and J by 2 bases, 11 bases remained unmatched. Germline V lookup: CDR1 SGHNT, CDR2 YYREEE (reference sequence). CDR3 length: 16 residues. The DNA for the CDR3 is TGTGCCAGCAGAGCTTATCAGGGGGATCTCACAGATACGCAGTATTTT. Amino acids: CASRAYQGDLTDTQYF.

This clone was detected once. V gene TRBV1 combines with J gene TRBJ2-6; the D segment call TRBD2 is taken from the table without a DNA check. TRBV1 is tagged as a pseudogene. This CDR3 comprises 15 residues. This CDR3 is CTSADPRGGGSGLTF. The DNA for the CDR3 is TGCACCAGCGCCGACCCCAGGGGCGGGGGGTCCGGTCTGACTTTC.

The genes are TRBV5-1 and TRBJ2-5; perhaps TRBD1 as D (5 bases). Germline V lookup: CDR1 SGHRS, CDR2 YFSETQ. V was cut by 1 base and J by 5 bases, with 15 bases left in between. CDR3 length equals 15 residues. This chain's CDR3 is CASSLLGPSGETQYF. CDR3 nucleotide sequence: TGCGCCAGCAGCTTGTTGGGGCCCTCCGGGGAGACCCAGTACTTC.

This clone was counted only a few times. This chain connects TRBV29-1 to TRBJ1-1; a possible D gene is TRBD1 (5 bases). The CDR3 covers 13 residues. V shed 7 bases and J shed 6 bases, with 18 bases lying between them. Germline V lookup: CDR1 SQVTM, CDR2 ANQGSEA. The CDR3 here is CSGDGGVEAEAFF. CDR3 in DNA: TGCAGCGGGGATGGGGGGGTGGAGGCTGAAGCTTTCTTT.

This chain connects TRBV7-2 to TRBJ1-1; the D gene is possibly TRBD1 (5 bases). The CDR3 totals 14 residues. Germline values: CDR1 SGHTA, CDR2 FQGNSA. Trimming removed 5 bases from V and 1 base from J, with 11 bases in between. The CDR3 is CASSLYQGNTEAFF. The CDR3 DNA follows: TGTGCCAGCAGCCTCTACCAGGGGAACACTGAAGCTTTCTTT.

This clone was counted a few times. The chain carries TRBV29-1 and TRBJ2-3, with TRBD2 matching over 11 bases. J was trimmed by 2 bases and V by 7 bases; bases with no gene match: 8. The CDR3 covers 15 residues. Germline V lookup: CDR1 SQVTM, CDR2 ANQGSEA. CDR3 in amino acids: CSAPETSGATDTQYF. CDR3 sequence (DNA): TGCAGCGCTCCCGAGACTAGCGGGGCCACAGATACGCAGTATTTT.

The chain combines TRBV21-1 with TRBJ2-2; TRBD1 reflects the table's D call only, with no check against the DNA. TRBV21-1 corresponds to a pseudogene. This CDR3 has 14 residues. CDR3 bases: TGTGCCAGCAGGGGCCCCAGGGGCACCGGGGAGCTGTTTTTT. Translated: CASRGPRGTGELFF.

The sample holds a few counts of this clone. The gene calls are TRBV15 and TRBJ2-3, with a tentative D call TRBD1 (6 bases). CDR1 LNHNV and CDR2 YYDKDF come from the germline V gene (reference sequence). V lost 3 bases and J lost 0, with 10 bases in between. This CDR3 has 15 amino acids. The CDR3 nucleotides read TGTGCCACCAGCAGGAGCCAGGGGAGCACAGATACGCAGTATTTT. Protein sequence: CATSRSQGSTDTQYF.

This chain connects TRBV4-1 to TRBJ1-1; D may be TRBD1 (5 bases). V was cut by 6 bases and J by 5 bases, with 10 bases left in between. The CDR3 is made up of 12 amino acids. The germline gives CDR1 MGHRA, CDR2 YSYEKL. Here the CDR3 reads CASRFGGTEAFF. The CDR3 bases are TGCGCCAGCAGGTTCGGGGGTACTGAAGCTTTCTTT.

The chain combines TRBV4-2 with TRBJ1-1; D gene unclear. The V gene lost 4 bases and the J gene lost 1 base, with 10 bases spanning the gap. This CDR3 contains 14 residues. The germline V gene encodes CDR1 LGHNA and CDR2 YNFKEQ. CDR3 sequence reads: CASSRNRGNTEAFF. In DNA form, the CDR3 reads TGTGCCAGCAGCCGGAACCGGGGGAACACTGAAGCTTTCTTT.